These T cell receptor beta chains were read from a single sample in a study of T cells after yellow fever vaccination. Each CDR3 protein is one row after TCRdb ran MiXCR on the 5' RACE reads. Among fewer than 400,000 distinct CDR3 sequences listed, over 8.5% were seen once. The input for sequencing was CD4+ T cells sorted from PBMCs, taken 45 days after the yellow fever booster vaccination. The receptor set was obtained from a man between 18 and 29 years old who received the YFV17D yellow fever vaccine. Each CDR3 is given with its conserved first and last residue. A D gene is named only where the DNA matches it firmly. Not every row has a clone size; where given, it reads once, few, many or a size class.

J gene,V gene,clone size,D gene,CDR3 DNA,CDR3 protein
TRBJ1-4,TRBV6-5,few,TRBD1,TGTGCCAGCAGCCCCCGGGACAGGGGGTTGTCGACTAATGAAAAACTGTTTTTT,CASSPRDRGLSTNEKLFF
TRBJ1-1,TRBV10-1,-,TRBD1,TGCGCCAGCAGTGATGGAACAGGGGGGGGCACTGAAGCTTTCTTT,CASSDGTGGGTEAFF
TRBJ1-2,TRBV5-1,-,-,TGCGCCAGCAGCTTTTCCGGGACCGTAGATGGCTACACCTTC,CASSFSGTVDGYTF
TRBJ2-5,TRBV5-1,few,TRBD1,TGCGCCAGCAGCGACAGGGGGCGCGGAGAGACCCAGTACTTC,CASSDRGRGETQYF
TRBJ1-1,TRBV29-1,-,-,TGCAGCGTTGATGAAGGGAGAGGGATTGCTTTCTTT,CSVDEGRGIAFF
TRBJ2-5,TRBV5-1,few,TRBD1,TGCGCCAGCAGCCGCTGGACAGGGGTCGAGACCCAGTACTTC,CASSRWTGVETQYF
TRBJ1-2,TRBV12-3/TRBV12-4,few,-,TGTGCCAGCACCTACGACAGAAACTATGGCTACACCTTC,CASTYDRNYGYTF
TRBJ1-5,TRBV6-1,few,-,TGTGCCAGCAGTGGAAGCAGTTATAGCAATCAGCCCCAGCATTTT,CASSGSSYSNQPQHF
TRBJ2-3,TRBV11-2,-,TRBD2,TGTGCCAGCAGCTTAGGGGCCGGGGGGTCGTTTAGCACAGATACGCAGTATTTT,CASSLGAGGSFSTDTQYF
TRBJ2-3,TRBV2,-,-,TGTGCCAGCAGTTCTACATTCACAGATACGCAGTATTTT,CASSSTFTDTQYF
TRBJ2-5,TRBV5-1,many,-,TGCGCCAGCAGCGTCCATGGGCCTCCCCAAGAGACCCAGTACTTC,CASSVHGPPQETQYF
TRBJ1-4,TRBV6-1,few,-,TGTGCCAGCACCTGGAAGGGGGGGCTGACGGCTGAAAAACTGTTTTTT,CASTWKGGLTAEKLFF
TRBJ2-5,TRBV7-9,many,-,TGTGCCAGCAGCTTAGAGGTCAGGTACCAAGAGACCCAGTACTTC,CASSLEVRYQETQYF
TRBJ2-5,TRBV4-1,-,-,TGCGCCAGCAGCCAATTTCGTGGTGAGACCCAGTACTTC,CASSQFRGETQYF
TRBJ1-4,TRBV29-1,many,-,TGCAGCGTTGACGAAGTAGGGAATGAAAAACTGTTTTTT,CSVDEVGNEKLFF